Sequencing of this T cell receptor (beta chain) was carried out in a study of blood T cell repertoires in COVID-19. Study background: Donors in the United States, Italy and Spain gave samples during acute or convalescent COVID-19.

The data were produced by immunoSEQ multiplex PCR, yet TCRdb's version contains in-frame clones alone and is incomplete. The sample includes a few hundred thousand clones, 85% to 90% of them seen just once. The CDR3 sequence is 15 residues long. Per the germline V gene, CDR1 is SGHRS and CDR2 is YFSETQ. V gave up 4 bases and J gave up 1 base; unmatched junction bases: 3. Specimen: peripheral blood. This sequence originates from a woman in her thirties or forties with acute or convalescent COVID-19. This chain uses TRBV5-1 with TRBJ2-3; 10 bases align to TRBD1. CDR3 coding DNA: TGCGCCAGCAGCGTTGGGACAGGGGGCACAGATACGCAGTATTTT. This translates into CASSVGTGGTDTQYF.